This T cell receptor (beta chain) is from a study of response to subunit inactivated influenza vaccine. The CDR3 contains 15 residues. V gave up 7 bases and J gave up 4 bases, with 16 bases separating them. Germline CDR1 and CDR2: SGHAT and FQNNGV. A single record per CDR3 protein comes from TCRdb applying MiXCR to the RT-PCR reads. This sample has approximately 730,000 distinct CDR3 sequences, with approximately 14% found just once. This clonotype has only a few counts. Its antigen remains unidentified. Study-wide points: Few new T cells, the authors suggested, are recruited by each seasonal influenza vaccination.

The TCR originated in a man aged 45-65 years who received an inactivated influenza vaccine. This specimen consisted of PBMCs from blood, obtained 14 to 15 days before vaccination. This rearrangement joins TRBV11-2 to TRBJ1-4; D is unresolved. The CDR3 loop reads CASNLEDARNEKLFF. CDR3 bases: TGTGCCAGCAACTTGGAGGATGCCCGTAATGAAAAACTGTTTTTT.